This TCR beta chain was recovered during a study of T-cell memory formation after mild COVID-19. The CDR3 runs to 14 residues. V gave up 1 base and J gave up 4 bases; unmatched junction bases: 2. Germline V lookup: CDR1 SQVTM, CDR2 ANQGSEA. Each CDR3 protein is one row after TCRdb ran MiXCR on the 5' RACE reads. Of 190,000 or so distinct CDR3 sequences in the sample, around 21% are singletons; the top ten hold about 21%. This TCR was sampled from an adult woman who had mild COVID-19 (a few samples of this study predate the infection). Cell type and time point are not known. Sequences were obtained from PBMCs or a T cell subset sorted from them (not recorded which). The chain combines TRBV29-1 with TRBJ2-7; 12 bases match TRBD2. Here the CDR3 reads CSVEGLAGVYEQYF. Here the CDR3 DNA reads TGCAGCGTTGAAGGACTAGCGGGAGTTTACGAGCAGTACTTC.